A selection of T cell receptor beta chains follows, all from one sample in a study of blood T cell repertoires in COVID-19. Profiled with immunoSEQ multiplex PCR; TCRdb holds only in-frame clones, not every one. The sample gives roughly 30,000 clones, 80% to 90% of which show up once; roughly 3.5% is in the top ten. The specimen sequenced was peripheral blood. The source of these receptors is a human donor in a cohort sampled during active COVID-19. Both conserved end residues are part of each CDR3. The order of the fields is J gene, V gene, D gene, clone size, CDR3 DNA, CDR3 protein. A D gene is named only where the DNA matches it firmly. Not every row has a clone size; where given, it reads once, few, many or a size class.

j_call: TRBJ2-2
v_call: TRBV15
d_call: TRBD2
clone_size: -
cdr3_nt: TGTGCCACCAGCAGACCCGGGGGGGCCACCGGGGAGCTGTTTTTT
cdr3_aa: CATSRPGGATGELFF

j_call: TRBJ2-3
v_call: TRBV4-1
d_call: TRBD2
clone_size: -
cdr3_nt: TGCGCCAGCAGCCAAGATCGGGGAGGGAACACAGATACGCAGTATTTT
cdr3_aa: CASSQDRGGNTDTQYF

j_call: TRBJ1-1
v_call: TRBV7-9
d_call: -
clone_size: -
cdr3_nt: TGTGCCAGCAGTCCGTATAAGGGGATGAACACTGAAGCTTTCTTT
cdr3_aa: CASSPYKGMNTEAFF

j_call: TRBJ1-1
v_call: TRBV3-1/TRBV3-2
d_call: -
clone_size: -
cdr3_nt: TGTGCCAGCAGCCAACTGGGGGGGGCTGAAGCTTTCTTT
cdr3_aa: CASSQLGGAEAFF

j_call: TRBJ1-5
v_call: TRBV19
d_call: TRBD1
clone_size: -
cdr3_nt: TGTGCCAGTAGCGTAGGGGACAGACTTTATCAGCCCCAGCATTTT
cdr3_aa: CASSVGDRLYQPQHF

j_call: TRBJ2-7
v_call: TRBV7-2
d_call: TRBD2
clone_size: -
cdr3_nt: TGTGCCAGCAGCCGGACTAGCGGGGGATACGAGCAGTACTTC
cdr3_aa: CASSRTSGGYEQYF

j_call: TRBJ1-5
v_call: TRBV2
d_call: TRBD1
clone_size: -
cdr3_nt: TGTGCCCGCTGGGGGGGGGCAGGGGGCCTGAATCAGCCCCAGCATTTT
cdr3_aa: CARWGGAGGLNQPQHF

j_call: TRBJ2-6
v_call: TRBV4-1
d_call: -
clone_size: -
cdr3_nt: TGCGCCAGCAGCCAAGGTGCCCGCACAGCCCCTGGGGCCAACGTCCTGACTTTC
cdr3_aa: CASSQGARTAPGANVLTF

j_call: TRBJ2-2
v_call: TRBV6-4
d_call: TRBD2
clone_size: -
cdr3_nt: TGTGCCAGCAGTAGAGGACTAGCGGGGATGAACACCGGGGAGCTGTTTTTT
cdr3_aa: CASSRGLAGMNTGELFF

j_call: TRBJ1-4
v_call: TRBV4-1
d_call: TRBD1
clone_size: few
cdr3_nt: TGCGCCAGCAGCCAGCCGGGACAGCGTGAAAAACTGTTTTTT
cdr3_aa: CASSQPGQREKLFF

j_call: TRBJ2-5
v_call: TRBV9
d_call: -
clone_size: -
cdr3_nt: TGTGCCAGCAGCGTACTTGCGGGGCGCCAAGAGACCCAGTACTTC
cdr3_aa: CASSVLAGRQETQYF

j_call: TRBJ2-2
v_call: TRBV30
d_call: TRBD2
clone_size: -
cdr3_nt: TGTGCCTGGAGTGTATTGGGTCGGGACTATCTAGGGACCGGGGAGCTGTTTTTT
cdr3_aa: CAWSVLGRDYLGTGELFF

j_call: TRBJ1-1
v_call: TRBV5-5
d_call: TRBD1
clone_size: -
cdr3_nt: TGTGCCAGCAGCCGGGACAGAAACACTGAAGCTTTCTTT
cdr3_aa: CASSRDRNTEAFF

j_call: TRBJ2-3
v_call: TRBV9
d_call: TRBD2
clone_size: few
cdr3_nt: TGTGCCAGCAGCGGCCTTAGCGGGGGGGCTGGGACAGATACGCAGTATTTT
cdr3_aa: CASSGLSGGAGTDTQYF

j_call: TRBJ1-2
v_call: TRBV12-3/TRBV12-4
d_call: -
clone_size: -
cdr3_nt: TGTGCCAGCAGCGCAGGGGCAAGTGGCTACACCTTC
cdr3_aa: CASSAGASGYTF

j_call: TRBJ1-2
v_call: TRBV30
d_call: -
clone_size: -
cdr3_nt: TGTGCCTGGACAGCGGGGAACTATGGCTACACCTTC
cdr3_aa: CAWTAGNYGYTF

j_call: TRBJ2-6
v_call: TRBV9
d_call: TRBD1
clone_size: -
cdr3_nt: TGTGCCAGCAGCCCCCGGACAGGGCAAGGGGCCAACGTCCTGACTTTC
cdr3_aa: CASSPRTGQGANVLTF

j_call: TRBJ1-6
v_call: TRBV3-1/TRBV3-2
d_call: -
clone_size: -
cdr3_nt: TGTGCCAGCAGCTACGGACAGAATTCCTATAATTCACCCCTCCACTTT
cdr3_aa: CASSYGQNSYNSPLHF

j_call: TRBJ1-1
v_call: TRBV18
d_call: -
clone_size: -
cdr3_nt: TGTGCCAGCTCACCATCGGGGAACACTGAAGCTTTCTTT
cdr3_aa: CASSPSGNTEAFF

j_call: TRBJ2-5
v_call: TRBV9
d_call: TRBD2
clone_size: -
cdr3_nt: TGTGCCAGCAGCGTAGGTACTAGCGGGGGTCGCCAAGAGACCCAGTACTTC
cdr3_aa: CASSVGTSGGRQETQYF

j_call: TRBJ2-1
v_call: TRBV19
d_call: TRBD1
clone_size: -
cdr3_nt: TGTGCCAGTAGTATAGGGACAGGGTACAATGAGCAGTTCTTC
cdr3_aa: CASSIGTGYNEQFF

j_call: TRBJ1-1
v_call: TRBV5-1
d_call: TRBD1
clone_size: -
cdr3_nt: TGCGCCAGCAGCGTTCAACAGGGGACTGAAGCTTTCTTT
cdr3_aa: CASSVQQGTEAFF

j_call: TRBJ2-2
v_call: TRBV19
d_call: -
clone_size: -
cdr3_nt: TGTGCCAGTGGTCCCGGGACAACCACCGGGGAGCTGTTTTTT
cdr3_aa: CASGPGTTTGELFF

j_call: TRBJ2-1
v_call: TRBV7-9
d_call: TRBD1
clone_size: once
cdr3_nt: TGTGCCAGCAGCTTAGCTGGGACAGTAAATGAGCAGTTCTTC
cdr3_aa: CASSLAGTVNEQFF

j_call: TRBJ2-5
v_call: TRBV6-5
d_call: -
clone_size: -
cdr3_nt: TGTGCCGCAGGGTTCTTGGAGACCCAGTACTTC
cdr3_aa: CAAGFLETQYF

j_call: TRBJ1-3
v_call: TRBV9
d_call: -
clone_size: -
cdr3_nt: TGTGCCAGCAGCGTAGGAGAACTCTCTGGAAACACCATATATTTT
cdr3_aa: CASSVGELSGNTIYF

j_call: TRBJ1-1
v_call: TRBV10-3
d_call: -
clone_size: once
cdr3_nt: TGTGCCATCAGAAGACAGTCGAACACTGAAGCTTTCTTT
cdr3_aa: CAIRRQSNTEAFF